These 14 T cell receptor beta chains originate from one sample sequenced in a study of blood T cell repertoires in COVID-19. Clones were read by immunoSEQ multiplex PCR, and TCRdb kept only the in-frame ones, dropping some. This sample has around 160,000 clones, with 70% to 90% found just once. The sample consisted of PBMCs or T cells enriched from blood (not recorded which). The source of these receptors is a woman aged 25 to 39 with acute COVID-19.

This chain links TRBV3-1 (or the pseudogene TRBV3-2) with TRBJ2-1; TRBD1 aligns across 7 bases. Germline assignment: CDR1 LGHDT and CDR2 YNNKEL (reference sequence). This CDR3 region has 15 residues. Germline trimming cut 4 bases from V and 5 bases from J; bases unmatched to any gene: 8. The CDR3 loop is CASSPRTGSDNEQFF. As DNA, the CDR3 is TGTGCCAGCAGCCCTAGGACAGGATCGGACAATGAGCAGTTCTTC.

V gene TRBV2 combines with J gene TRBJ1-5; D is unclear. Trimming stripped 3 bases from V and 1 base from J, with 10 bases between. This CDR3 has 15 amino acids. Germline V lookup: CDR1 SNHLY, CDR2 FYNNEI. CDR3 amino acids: CASSDWRGSNQPQHF. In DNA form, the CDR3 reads TGTGCCAGCAGTGATTGGAGAGGGAGCAATCAGCCCCAGCATTTT. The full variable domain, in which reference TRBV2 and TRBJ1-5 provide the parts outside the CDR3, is EPEVTQTPSHQVTQMGQEVILRCVPISNHLYFYWYRQILGQKVEFLVSFYNNEISEKSEIFDDQFSVERPDGSNFTLKIRSTKLEDSAMYFCASSDWRGSNQPQHFGDGTRLSIL.

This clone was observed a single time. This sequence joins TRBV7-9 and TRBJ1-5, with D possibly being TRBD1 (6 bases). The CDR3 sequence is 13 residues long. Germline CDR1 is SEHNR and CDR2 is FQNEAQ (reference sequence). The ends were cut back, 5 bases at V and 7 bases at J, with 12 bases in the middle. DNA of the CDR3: TGTGCCAGCAGCCCCCAGGGGAGCCAGCCCCAGCATTTT. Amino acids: CASSPQGSQPQHF.

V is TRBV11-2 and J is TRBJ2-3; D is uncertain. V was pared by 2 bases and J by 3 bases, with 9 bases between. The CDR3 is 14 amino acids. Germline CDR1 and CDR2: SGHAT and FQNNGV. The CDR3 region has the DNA TGTGCCAGCAGCTTACTTCTGTCGACAGATACGCAGTATTTT. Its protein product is CASSLLLSTDTQYF. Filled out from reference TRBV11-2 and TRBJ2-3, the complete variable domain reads EAGVAQSPRYKIIEKRQSVAFWCNPISGHATLYWYQQILGQGPKLLIQFQNNGVVDDSQLPKDRFSAERLKGVDSTLKIQPAKLEDSAVYLCASSLLLSTDTQYFGPGTRLTVL.

CDR3 region: CASSRSRSGGVIEKLFF. As DNA, the CDR3 is TGTGCCAGCAGCCGATCGCGCTCCGGGGGGGTGATAGAAAAACTGTTTTTT. V is TRBV7-9 and J is TRBJ1-4, with D possibly TRBD1 on 5 matching bases. This CDR3 has 17 amino acids. Per the germline V gene, CDR1 is SEHNR and CDR2 is FQNEAQ (reference sequence). The V end lost 5 bases, the J end lost 8 bases, and 24 bases lay between the germline ends.

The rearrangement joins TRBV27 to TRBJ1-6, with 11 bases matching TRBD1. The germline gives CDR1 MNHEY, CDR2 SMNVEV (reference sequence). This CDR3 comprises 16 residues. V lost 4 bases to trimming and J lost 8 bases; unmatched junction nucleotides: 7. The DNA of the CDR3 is TGTGCCAGCAGTTCCCTTAAGGGACAGGGGGATTCACCCCTCCACTTT. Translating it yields CASSSLKGQGDSPLHF.

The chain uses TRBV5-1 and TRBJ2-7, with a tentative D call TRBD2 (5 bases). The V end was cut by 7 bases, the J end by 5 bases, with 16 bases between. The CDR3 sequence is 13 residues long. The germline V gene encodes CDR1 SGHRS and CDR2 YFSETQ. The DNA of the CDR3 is TGCGCCAGCGGAGGTCAAGACCTCCACGAGCAGTACTTC. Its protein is CASGGQDLHEQYF.

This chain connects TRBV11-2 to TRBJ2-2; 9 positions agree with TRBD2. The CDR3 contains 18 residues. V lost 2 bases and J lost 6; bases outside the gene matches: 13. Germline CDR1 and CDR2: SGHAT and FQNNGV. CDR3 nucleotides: TGTGCCAGCAGCTTATTACTAGCGGGCCCCGGACTTGCCGGGGAGCTGTTTTTT. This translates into CASSLLLAGPGLAGELFF. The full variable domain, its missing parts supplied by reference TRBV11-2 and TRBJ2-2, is EAGVAQSPRYKIIEKRQSVAFWCNPISGHATLYWYQQILGQGPKLLIQFQNNGVVDDSQLPKDRFSAERLKGVDSTLKIQPAKLEDSAVYLCASSLLLAGPGLAGELFFGEGSRLTVL.

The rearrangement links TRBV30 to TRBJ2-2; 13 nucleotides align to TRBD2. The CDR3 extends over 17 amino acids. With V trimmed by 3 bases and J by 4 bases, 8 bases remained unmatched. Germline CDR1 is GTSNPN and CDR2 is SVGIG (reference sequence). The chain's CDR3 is CAWREKGLAGATGELFF. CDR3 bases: TGTGCCTGGAGGGAAAAAGGACTAGCGGGGGCCACCGGGGAGCTGTTTTTT.

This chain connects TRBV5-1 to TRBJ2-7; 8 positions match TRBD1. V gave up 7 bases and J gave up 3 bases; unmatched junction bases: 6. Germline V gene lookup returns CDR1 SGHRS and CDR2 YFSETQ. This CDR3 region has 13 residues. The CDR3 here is CASHQDRDYEQYF. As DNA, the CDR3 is TGCGCCAGCCATCAGGACAGGGACTACGAGCAGTACTTC.

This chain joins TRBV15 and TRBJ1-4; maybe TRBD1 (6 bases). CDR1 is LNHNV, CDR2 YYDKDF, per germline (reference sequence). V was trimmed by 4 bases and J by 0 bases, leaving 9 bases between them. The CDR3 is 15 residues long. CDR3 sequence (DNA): TGTGCCACCAGCACGCAGGGGTCAACTAATGAAAAACTGTTTTTT. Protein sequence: CATSTQGSTNEKLFF. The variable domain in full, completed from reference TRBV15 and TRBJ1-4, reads DAMVIQNPRYQVTQFGKPVTLSCSQTLNHNVMYWYQQKSSQAPKLLFHYYDKDFNNEADTPDNFQSRRPNTSFCFLDIRSPGLGDTAMYLCATSTQGSTNEKLFFGSGTQLSVL.

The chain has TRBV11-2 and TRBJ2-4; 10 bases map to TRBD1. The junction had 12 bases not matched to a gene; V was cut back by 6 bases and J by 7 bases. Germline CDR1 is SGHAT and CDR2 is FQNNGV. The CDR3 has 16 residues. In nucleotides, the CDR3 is TGTGCCAGCAGTAATATTGGACAGGGGGTAAGTAACATTCAGTACTTC. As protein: CASSNIGQGVSNIQYF. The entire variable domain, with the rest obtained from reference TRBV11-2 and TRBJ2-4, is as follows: EAGVAQSPRYKIIEKRQSVAFWCNPISGHATLYWYQQILGQGPKLLIQFQNNGVVDDSQLPKDRFSAERLKGVDSTLKIQPAKLEDSAVYLCASSNIGQGVSNIQYFGAGTRLSVL.

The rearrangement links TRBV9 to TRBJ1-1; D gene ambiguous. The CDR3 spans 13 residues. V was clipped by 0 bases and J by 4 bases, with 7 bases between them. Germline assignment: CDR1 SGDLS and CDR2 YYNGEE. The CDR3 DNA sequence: TGTGCCAGCAGCGTAGAAACGGGCACTGAAGCTTTCTTT. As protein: CASSVETGTEAFF.

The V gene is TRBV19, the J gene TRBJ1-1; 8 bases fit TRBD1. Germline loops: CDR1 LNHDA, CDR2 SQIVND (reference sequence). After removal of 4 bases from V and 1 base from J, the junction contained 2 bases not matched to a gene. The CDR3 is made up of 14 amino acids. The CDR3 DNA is TGTGCCAGTAGTAGGGACAGGTGGAACACTGAAGCTTTCTTT. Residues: CASSRDRWNTEAFF.